The entry that follows covers one T cell receptor beta chain sequence. Its target is unknown. The CDR3 totals 12 residues. Germline CDR1 and CDR2: GTSNPN and SVGIG (reference sequence). V lost 5 bases and J lost 8, with 12 bases in between. Here immunoSEQ multiplex PCR was the method, and the copy in TCRdb shows in-frame clones only, minus some. The sample includes 65,000 to 90,000 clones, 65% to 90% of them seen just once. This sample was taken from a study of OX40 agonist ivuxolimab in advanced cancers. Study details: Patients got intravenous ivuxolimab at 0.01 to 10 mg/kg every 2 weeks. Three partial responders included one hepatocellular carcinoma patient and two cutaneous melanoma patients.

Findings and limits, study-wide: More expanded clones were seen, on average, in CD8+ T cells than in CD4+.

This TCR was recovered from an adult with an advanced solid tumor such as melanoma, head and neck, liver or kidney cancer. This material consisted of CD4+ or CD8+ T cells sorted from blood, taken in a trial of the OX40 agonist ivuxolimab. The chain has TRBV30 and TRBJ1-4, with a tentative D call TRBD1 (5 bases). CDR3: CAWGHVAEKLFF. The CDR3 DNA follows: TGTGCCTGGGGACATGTAGCGGAAAAACTGTTTTTT.